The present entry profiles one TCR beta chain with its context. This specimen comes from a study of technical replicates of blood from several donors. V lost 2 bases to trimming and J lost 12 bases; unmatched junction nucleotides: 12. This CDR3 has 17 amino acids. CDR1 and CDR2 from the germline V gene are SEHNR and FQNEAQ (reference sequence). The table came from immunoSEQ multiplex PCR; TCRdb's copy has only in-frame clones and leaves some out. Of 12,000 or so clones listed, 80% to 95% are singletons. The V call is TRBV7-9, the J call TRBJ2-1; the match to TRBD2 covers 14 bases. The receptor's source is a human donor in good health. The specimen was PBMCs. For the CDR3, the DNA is TGTGCCAGCAGCTTAAGTCGACTAGCGGGAGGGCCGCGGCGGCAGTTCTTC. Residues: CASSLSRLAGGPRRQFF.